Each of the 14 T cell receptor beta chains below was sequenced from the same sample in a study of cytomegalovirus exposure and HLA in healthy donors. A multiplex PCR was run with 60 Vbeta primers and 13 Jbeta primers. This table comes from immunoSEQ multiplex PCR, and its TCRdb copy is limited to in-frame clones, with some not included. The table has 30,000 to 40,000 clones, roughly 67% seen once. Sequencing was carried out using PBMCs. The receptors here all came from a man in his forties in good health and CMV-seropositive.

A few counts support this clone. This rearrangement joins TRBV19 to TRBJ1-1; a possible D gene is TRBD1 (5 bases). From germline, CDR1 is LNHDA and CDR2 SQIVND (reference sequence). This CDR3 is 13 amino acids long. V lost 4 bases, J lost 7 bases, and 13 bases lay in between. DNA for the CDR3: TGTGCCAGTAGTACGACAGTGGGGGGTGAAGCTTTCTTT. Its translation is CASSTTVGGEAFF. The full variable domain, in which reference TRBV19 and TRBJ1-1 provide the parts outside the CDR3, is DGGITQSPKYLFRKEGQNVTLSCEQNLNHDAMYWYRQDPGQGLRLIYYSQIVNDFQKGDIAEGYSVSREKKESFPLTVTSAQKNPTAFYLCASSTTVGGEAFFGQGTRLTVV.

The chain uses TRBV7-2 and TRBJ2-1; 7 bases align to TRBD2. V lost 6 bases to trimming and J lost 5 bases; unmatched junction nucleotides: 10. There are 15 residues in the CDR3. CDR1 SGHTA and CDR2 FQGNSA come from the germline V gene. CDR3 nucleotide sequence: TGTGCCAGCAGTCGTACGGGGCTAGCGGACAATGAGCAGTTCTTC. This sequence encodes CASSRTGLADNEQFF.

The chain recombines TRBV4-1 with TRBJ1-1; D not certain. Trimming pared 2 bases from V and 2 bases from J, leaving 9 bases between. The CDR3 totals 14 residues. Germline CDR1 MGHRA, CDR2 YSYEKL. The CDR3: CASSQWEGNTEAFF. CDR3 coding DNA: TGCGCCAGCAGCCAATGGGAGGGAAACACTGAAGCTTTCTTT.

This clone was recorded once. This chain connects TRBV7-2 to TRBJ1-2; D possibly corresponds to TRBD1 (5 bases). The CDR3 covers 15 residues. Germline CDR1 is SGHTA and CDR2 is FQGNSA. Trimming shortened V by 5 bases and J by 4 bases, and 17 bases separated the two germline ends. CDR3 nucleotide sequence: TGTGCCAGCAGCACCAGCAGGGTATCCAGCTATGGCTACACCTTC. Translating gives CASSTSRVSSYGYTF.

This chain connects TRBV27 to TRBJ2-7; maybe TRBD1 (6 bases). This CDR3 spans 15 amino acids. Germline CDR1 is MNHEY and CDR2 is SMNVEV (reference sequence). V was trimmed by 6 bases and J by 5 bases, leaving 20 bases between them. The CDR3 spells CASSLVTGPGDEQYF. The CDR3 bases are TGTGCCAGCAGCTTGGTGACAGGACCCGGTGACGAGCAGTACTTC.

A few counts support this clone. The rearrangement joins TRBV5-1 to TRBJ2-1; 7 nucleotides line up with TRBD2. CDR1 is SGHRS and CDR2 is YFSETQ in the germline V gene. Trimming removed 4 bases from V and 7 bases from J; junction bases left unmatched: 2. The CDR3 length is 12 residues. Here the CDR3 reads CASSGTINEQFF. For the CDR3, the DNA is TGCGCCAGCAGCGGGACTATAAATGAGCAGTTCTTC.

This clone has a handful of counts. The rearrangement joins TRBV19 to TRBJ2-5; D possibly corresponds to TRBD2 (5 bases). The CDR3 covers 13 residues. CDR1 LNHDA and CDR2 SQIVND come from the germline V gene (reference sequence). Trimming shortened V by 1 base and J by 4 bases, and 7 bases separated the two germline ends. CDR3 loop: CASSIGAGETQYF. The CDR3 region has the DNA TGTGCCAGTAGTATAGGGGCGGGAGAGACCCAGTACTTC. The full variable domain, rest sourced from reference TRBV19 and TRBJ2-5, is DGGITQSPKYLFRKEGQNVTLSCEQNLNHDAMYWYRQDPGQGLRLIYYSQIVNDFQKGDIAEGYSVSREKKESFPLTVTSAQKNPTAFYLCASSIGAGETQYFGPGTRLLVL.

The genes are TRBV6-1 and TRBJ2-3; maybe TRBD2 (6 bases). Germline CDR1 is MNHNS and CDR2 is SASEGT. This CDR3 comprises 15 residues. Trimming removed 11 bases at V and 5 bases at J, with 23 bases between. For the CDR3, the DNA is TGTGCCGCAGAGGGACGGGGGATTCACAGAGATACGCAGTATTTT. It encodes CAAEGRGIHRDTQYF.

The rearrangement joins TRBV4-1 to TRBJ1-5; D may be TRBD1 (6 bases). The germline V gene has CDR1 MGHRA and CDR2 YSYEKL. CDR3 length: 16 residues. The V end lost 3 bases, the J end lost 4 bases, and 16 bases lay between the germline ends. CDR3 in DNA: TGCGCCAGCAGCCAGAGGGTGACAGGAAGAAATCAGCCCCAGCATTTT. Its protein is CASSQRVTGRNQPQHF.

In its sample, this clone was seen a few times. The chain recombines TRBV15 with TRBJ1-1, with D unclear. The V end was cut by 0 bases, the J end by 5 bases, with 10 bases between. Germline-derived CDR1 and CDR2 are LNHNV and YYDKDF (reference sequence). The CDR3 is made up of 14 amino acids. As DNA, the CDR3 is TGTGCCACCAGCAGAGATCGGAGGGTAACTGAAGCTTTCTTT. It is translated as CATSRDRRVTEAFF.

The CDR3 loop is CASRRERVDETQYF. CDR3 nucleotide sequence: TGTGCCAGCAGGCGTGAGCGGGTGGACGAGACCCAGTACTTC. The V call is TRBV6-5, the J call TRBJ2-5; a weak D match, TRBD2 (6 bases). This CDR3 has 14 amino acids. Trimming shortened V by 6 bases and J by 5 bases, and 16 bases separated the two germline ends. Germline V gives CDR1 MNHEY, CDR2 SVGAGI.

This clone was recorded once. The rearrangement uses TRBV6-1 and TRBJ1-3; 7 bases match TRBD1. CDR1 and CDR2 (germline): MNHNS, SASEGT. This CDR3 region has 18 residues. V trimming: 1 base; J trimming: 2 bases; junction bases outside the gene matches: 11. The CDR3 sequence is CASSEVGQGGKTGNTIYF. DNA for the CDR3: TGTGCCAGCAGTGAAGTAGGCCAGGGGGGAAAGACTGGAAACACCATATATTTT.

V is TRBV19 and J is TRBJ1-2, with 8 bases lining up with TRBD1. V shed 3 bases, J shed 8 bases, and the junction held 5 bases outside the gene matches. The germline CDR1 and CDR2 sequences are LNHDA and SQIVND (reference sequence). The CDR3 extends over 13 amino acids. CDR3 sequence reads: CASSMGQVVGYTF. The CDR3 bases are TGTGCCAGTAGTATGGGACAGGTAGTGGGCTACACCTTC.

The rearrangement joins TRBV28 to TRBJ1-1; D call uncertain. The CDR3 totals 13 residues. The V end lost 2 bases, the J end lost 0 bases, and 4 bases lay between the germline ends. Germline V gene lookup returns CDR1 MDHEN and CDR2 SYDVKM. The CDR3 sequence is CASSLELNTEAFF. DNA of the CDR3: TGTGCCAGCAGTTTAGAGTTGAACACTGAAGCTTTCTTT.